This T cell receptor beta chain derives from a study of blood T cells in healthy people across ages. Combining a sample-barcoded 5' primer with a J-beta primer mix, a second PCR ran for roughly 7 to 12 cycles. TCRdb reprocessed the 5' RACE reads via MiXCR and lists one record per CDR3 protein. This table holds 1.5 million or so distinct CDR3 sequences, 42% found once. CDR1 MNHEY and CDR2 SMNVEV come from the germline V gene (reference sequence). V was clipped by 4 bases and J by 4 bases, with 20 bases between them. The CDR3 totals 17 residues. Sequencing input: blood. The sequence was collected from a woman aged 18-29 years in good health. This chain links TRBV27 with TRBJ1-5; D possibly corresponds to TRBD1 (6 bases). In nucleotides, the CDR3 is TGTGCCAGCAGTTCAGCACAGGGAGGGGGGCGGAATCAGCCCCAGCATTTT. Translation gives CASSSAQGGGRNQPQHF.